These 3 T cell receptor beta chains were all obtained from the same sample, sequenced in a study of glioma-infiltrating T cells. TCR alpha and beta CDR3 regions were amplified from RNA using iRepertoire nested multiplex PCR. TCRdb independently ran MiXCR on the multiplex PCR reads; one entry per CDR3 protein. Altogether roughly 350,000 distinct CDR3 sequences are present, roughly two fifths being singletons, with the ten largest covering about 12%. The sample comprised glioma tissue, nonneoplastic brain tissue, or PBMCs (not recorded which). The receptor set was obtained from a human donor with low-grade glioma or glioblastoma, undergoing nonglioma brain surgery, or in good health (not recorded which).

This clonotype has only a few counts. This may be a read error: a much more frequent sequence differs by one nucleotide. The CDR3 sequence: CASTPNSPLHF. The CDR3 DNA is TGTGCCAGCACCCCCAATTCACCCCTCCACTTT. The gene calls are TRBV2 and TRBJ1-6, with no clear D. Germline V gene sequence: CDR1 SNHLY, CDR2 FYNNEI. Trimming stripped 7 bases from V and 7 bases from J, with 5 bases between. The CDR3 covers 11 residues. The full variable domain, completed using reference TRBV2 and TRBJ1-6, is EPEVTQTPSHQVTQMGQEVILRCVPISNHLYFYWYRQILGQKVEFLVSFYNNEISEKSEIFDDQFSVERPDGSNFTLKIRSTKLEDSAMYFCASTPNSPLHFGNGTRLTVT.

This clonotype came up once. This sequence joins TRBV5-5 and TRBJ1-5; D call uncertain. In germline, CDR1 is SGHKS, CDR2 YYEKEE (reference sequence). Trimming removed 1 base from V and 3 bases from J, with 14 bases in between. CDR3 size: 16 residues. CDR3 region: CASSLNARILNQPQHF. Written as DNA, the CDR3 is TGTGCCAGCAGCTTGAACGCTCGGATCCTCAATCAGCCCCAGCATTTT.

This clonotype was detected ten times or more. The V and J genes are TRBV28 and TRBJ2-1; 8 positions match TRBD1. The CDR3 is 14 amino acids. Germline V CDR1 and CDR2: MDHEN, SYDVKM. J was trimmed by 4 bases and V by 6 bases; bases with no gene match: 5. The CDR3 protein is CASRAGGRYNEQFF. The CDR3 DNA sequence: TGTGCCAGCAGGGCAGGGGGCAGGTACAATGAGCAGTTCTTC.